The next 28 T cell receptor beta chains were all read from a single sample in a study of T cell responses to AZD1222 COVID-19 vaccine. Here immunoSEQ multiplex PCR was the method, and the copy in TCRdb shows in-frame clones only, minus some. The table lists roughly 140,000 clones, 89% of them singletons. Here the sequenced sample was peripheral blood, taken on day 0 of AZD1222 vaccination. Every receptor here comes from an adult in good health.

This chain links TRBV27 with TRBJ1-1; D gene unclear. The germline V gene has CDR1 MNHEY and CDR2 SMNVEV (reference sequence). The CDR3 length is 13 residues. V was pared by 1 base and J by 1 base, with 4 bases between. The CDR3 nucleotides are TGTGCCAGCAGTTTATACGGGAACACTGAAGCTTTCTTT. Translation gives CASSLYGNTEAFF.

The V and J genes are TRBV6-5 and TRBJ1-3, with D perhaps matching TRBD1 (5 bases). Germline V lookup: CDR1 MNHEY, CDR2 SVGAGI. The ends were cut back, 2 bases at V and 4 bases at J, with 12 bases in the middle. CDR3 length: 15 amino acids. The CDR3 sequence: CASSYTGAGGNTIYF. CDR3 coding DNA: TGTGCCAGCAGTTACACCGGGGCAGGGGGAAACACCATATATTTT.

This clone appeared a single time. This chain connects TRBV18 to TRBJ1-1, with D uncertain. The germline V and J ends were trimmed by 6 bases and 1 base, with 15 bases remaining between them. The CDR3 length is 15 residues. In germline, CDR1 is KGHSH, CDR2 LQKENI. The DNA of the CDR3 is TGTGCCAGCTCCCCGAGCTGGGCGGGGAACACTGAAGCTTTCTTT. Residues: CASSPSWAGNTEAFF.

The rearrangement joins TRBV11-2 to TRBJ1-5; the D gene is possibly TRBD1 (6 bases). Trimming removed 1 base from V and 7 bases from J, with 11 bases in between. Germline lookup yields CDR1 SGHAT and CDR2 FQNNGV. The CDR3 contains 14 residues. CDR3 nucleotides: TGTGCCAGCAGCTTAGTGGGGAGGGGGCAGCCCCAGCATTTT. Its protein is CASSLVGRGQPQHF. Variable domain in full (rest from reference TRBV11-2 and TRBJ1-5): EAGVAQSPRYKIIEKRQSVAFWCNPISGHATLYWYQQILGQGPKLLIQFQNNGVVDDSQLPKDRFSAERLKGVDSTLKIQPAKLEDSAVYLCASSLVGRGQPQHFGDGTRLSIL.

The chain carries TRBV10-3 and TRBJ2-5; D might be TRBD1 or TRBD2, each matching 5 bases. In germline, CDR1 is ENHRY, CDR2 SYGVKD. V gave up 6 bases and J gave up 5 bases, with 22 bases separating them. CDR3 length equals 16 residues. The DNA for the CDR3 is TGTGCCATCAGCGATCCACCGGGACCCAGAGGGGAGACCCAGTACTTC. It translates to CAISDPPGPRGETQYF.

The gene calls are TRBV27 and TRBJ2-7, with TRBD1 matching over 7 bases. CDR3 length: 14 amino acids. Germline V gene data show CDR1 as MNHEY and CDR2 as SMNVEV (reference sequence). V lost 5 bases to trimming and J lost 0 bases; unmatched junction nucleotides: 4. DNA for the CDR3: TGTGCCAGCAGTCCACAGGGGTCCTCCTACGAGCAGTACTTC. This translates into CASSPQGSSYEQYF.

CDR3 sequence: CASSRGSLYGYTF. Written as DNA, the CDR3 is TGTGCCAGCAGTCGCGGGTCTTTATATGGCTACACCTTC. The V call is TRBV6-5, the J call TRBJ1-2; D is undetermined. With 5 bases removed from V and 5 bases from J, the gap between germline ends came to 12 bases. CDR3 length: 13 amino acids. CDR1 MNHEY and CDR2 SVGAGI come from the germline V gene.

J is TRBJ1-3 and V is TRBV12-5; a possible D gene is TRBD1 (6 bases). The CDR3 sequence is 16 residues long. Between the trimmed V and J ends, which lost 2 bases and 4 bases, there was a span of 15 bases. Germline V gene lookup returns CDR1 LGHNT and CDR2 FRNRAP. The CDR3 bases are TGTGCTAGTGGTTTGATACGGGACAAGGGGGGAAACACCATATATTTT. Translated, it gives CASGLIRDKGGNTIYF.

This chain connects TRBV28 to TRBJ2-7; D is ambiguous. Trimming took 5 bases from V and 13 from J, leaving 15 bases between them. Germline CDR1 is MDHEN and CDR2 is SYDVKM. CDR3 length: 11 amino acids. The CDR3 region has the DNA TGTGCCAGCAGTCAAGTTATTCTTCAATACTTC. This codes for CASSQVILQYF.

V gene TRBV28 combines with J gene TRBJ2-4; D possibly matches TRBD1 or TRBD2 (5 bases each). The CDR3 is 14 residues long. Germline assignment: CDR1 MDHEN and CDR2 SYDVKM. The ends were cut back, 10 bases at V and 5 bases at J, with 18 bases in the middle. Here the CDR3 reads CATTPGTAENIQYF. The CDR3, as DNA: TGTGCCACAACCCCGGGGACGGCCGAAAACATTCAGTACTTC.

The CDR3 DNA sequence: TGTGCCAGCAGCTTAGAGCCAGGGAGGCGGCAGACCCAGTACTTC. This gives the protein CASSLEPGRRQTQYF. The gene calls are TRBV7-6 and TRBJ2-5; the D gene is possibly TRBD2 (6 bases). The CDR3 sequence is 15 residues long. The germline V and J ends were trimmed by 1 base and 6 bases, with 15 bases remaining between them. Germline CDR1 and CDR2: SGHVS and FNYEAQ.

This chain joins TRBV6-5 and TRBJ2-1; 8 bases match TRBD2. Germline V gives CDR1 MNHEY, CDR2 SVGAGI. This CDR3 spans 16 amino acids. V shed 0 bases, J shed 7 bases, and the junction held 8 bases outside the gene matches. The CDR3 sequence: CASSYSTREAWNEQFF. CDR3 DNA sequence: TGTGCCAGCAGTTACTCGACGCGGGAGGCTTGGAATGAGCAGTTCTTC.

This chain uses TRBV28 with TRBJ2-4, with 8 bases fitting TRBD1. V lost 5 bases and J lost 7; bases outside the gene matches: 10. Germline V gives CDR1 MDHEN, CDR2 SYDVKM. This CDR3 contains 15 residues. CDR3 in amino acids: CASSLRRQGLNIQYF. In DNA, the CDR3 is TGTGCCAGCAGTCTACGTCGACAGGGGCTCAACATTCAGTACTTC.

DNA for the CDR3: TGTGCCAGCAGTTTATCTCCCCCGCTCACCCAGTACTTC. Translating gives CASSLSPPLTQYF. This chain uses TRBV28 with TRBJ2-5, with D unresolved. This CDR3 contains 13 residues. Germline CDR1 is MDHEN and CDR2 is SYDVKM. V lost 1 base and J lost 8, with 11 bases in between.

This chain connects TRBV18 to TRBJ1-2; maybe TRBD1 (6 bases). Germline lookup yields CDR1 KGHSH and CDR2 LQKENI. V was clipped by 6 bases and J by 5 bases, with 10 bases between them. This CDR3 is 12 amino acids long. The CDR3 region is CASSPDRYGYTF. The CDR3 DNA sequence: TGTGCCAGCTCGCCCGACAGGTATGGCTACACCTTC.

The chain has TRBV5-1 and TRBJ1-1, with D unresolved. Germline lookup yields CDR1 SGHRS and CDR2 YFSETQ. The germline V and J ends were trimmed by 4 bases and 4 bases, with 17 bases remaining between them. This CDR3 comprises 15 residues. The CDR3 is CASSPDDGVGTEAFF. The CDR3, as DNA: TGCGCCAGCAGCCCAGATGACGGGGTGGGCACTGAAGCTTTCTTT.

The chain has TRBV6-5 and TRBJ2-7; either TRBD1 or TRBD2 may supply D (5 bases each). CDR1 is MNHEY and CDR2 is SVGAGI in the germline V gene. The ends were cut back, 4 bases at V and 3 bases at J, with 13 bases in the middle. The CDR3 runs to 14 residues. The CDR3 loop is CASSWGRGIYEQYF. CDR3 bases: TGTGCCAGCAGTTGGGGACGAGGGATCTACGAGCAGTACTTC.

This clone was detected only once. The chain has TRBV6-4 and TRBJ2-1; D gene unclear. The CDR3 is made up of 11 amino acids. The V and J ends lost 8 bases and 5 bases respectively, with 7 bases between them. Looked up from germline, CDR1 is MRHNA and CDR2 is SNTAGT. The CDR3 spells CASVRDNEQFF. In DNA, the CDR3 is TGTGCCAGCGTCCGGGACAATGAGCAGTTCTTC.

As regards this clone: One end of the junction does not line up with germline, which may come from a read error. The J gene is TRBJ1-3, the V gene TRBV7-7; 7 bases agree with TRBD1. The germline V gene encodes CDR1 SSHAT and CDR2 FNYEAQ (reference sequence). The CDR3 has 16 amino acids. The CDR3 DNA sequence: TGTGCTAGCAGCCCGGGGACAGTCAACTCTGGAAACACCATATATTTT. It encodes CASSPGTVNSGNTIYF.

This sequence joins TRBV9 and TRBJ2-5; TRBD1 or TRBD2 may be the D gene (5 bases each). This CDR3 has 15 amino acids. V lost 0 bases to trimming and J lost 4 bases, with 13 bases between them. Germline V lookup: CDR1 SGDLS, CDR2 YYNGEE. Here the CDR3 reads CASSVAGTSAETQYF. CDR3 in DNA: TGTGCCAGCAGCGTAGCTGGGACGTCGGCAGAGACCCAGTACTTC.

The rearrangement uses TRBV18 and TRBJ1-1, with D tentatively TRBD1 (5 bases). Germline V CDR1 and CDR2: KGHSH, LQKENI. This CDR3 has 14 amino acids. Trimming left V 2 bases short and J 1 base short, with 8 bases between. DNA of the CDR3: TGTGCCAGCTCACCAGGGGCGGGGAACACTGAAGCTTTCTTT. Translating gives CASSPGAGNTEAFF. Variable domain in full (rest from reference TRBV18 and TRBJ1-1): NAGVMQNPRHLVRRRGQEARLRCSPMKGHSHVYWYRQLPEEGLKFMVYLQKENIIDESGMPKERFSAEFPKEGPSILRIQQVVRGDSAAYFCASSPGAGNTEAFFGQGTRLTVV.

V usage is TRBV6-5 and J usage is TRBJ1-5; no clear D gene. V shed 7 bases and J shed 5 bases, with 12 bases lying between them. Looked up from germline, CDR1 is MNHEY and CDR2 is SVGAGI. This CDR3 has 13 residues. The CDR3 is CASTAGNHQPQHF. The CDR3, as DNA: TGTGCCAGCACCGCCGGCAACCATCAGCCCCAGCATTTT.

The V call is TRBV6-5, the J call TRBJ1-5, with D hard to call. The ends were cut back, 0 bases at V and 0 bases at J, with 9 bases in the middle. Germline V gene lookup returns CDR1 MNHEY and CDR2 SVGAGI. The CDR3 covers 16 residues. In DNA, the CDR3 is TGTGCCAGCAGTTACTCGAGGTACCATAGCAATCAGCCCCAGCATTTT. Translating it yields CASSYSRYHSNQPQHF.

This clone was detected only once. The J gene is TRBJ2-1, the V gene TRBV10-2; 9 bases are a match to TRBD2. The CDR3 contains 18 residues. The germline V gene encodes CDR1 WSHSY and CDR2 SAAADI. V was pared by 2 bases and J by 0 bases, with 8 bases of the junction left unmatched. The CDR3 protein is CASSELLAGATSYNEQFF. Here the CDR3 DNA reads TGCGCCAGCAGTGAGCTCTTAGCGGGGGCTACCTCCTACAATGAGCAGTTCTTC.

The chain joins TRBV11-2 to TRBJ2-1; D may correspond to TRBD1 or TRBD2 (5 bases each). V dropped 5 bases and J dropped 4 bases, with 12 bases sitting between them. CDR1 and CDR2 (germline): SGHAT, FQNNGV. This CDR3 is 14 amino acids long. CDR3: CASSARDGYNEQFF. In DNA form, the CDR3 reads TGTGCCAGCAGCGCCCGGGACGGATACAATGAGCAGTTCTTC. Drawing the rest from reference TRBV11-2 and TRBJ2-1, the complete variable domain is EAGVAQSPRYKIIEKRQSVAFWCNPISGHATLYWYQQILGQGPKLLIQFQNNGVVDDSQLPKDRFSAERLKGVDSTLKIQPAKLEDSAVYLCASSARDGYNEQFFGPGTRLTVL.

There are a few counts of this clone. This chain joins TRBV5-5 and TRBJ2-7; D is unclear. The CDR3 runs to 15 residues. Germline CDR1 SGHKS, CDR2 YYEKEE (reference sequence). Trimming took off 4 bases at V and 5 bases at J, with 19 bases between the two ends. CDR3 loop: CASSTVATGINEQYF. The CDR3 nucleotides read TGTGCCAGCAGCACCGTAGCTACGGGTATCAACGAGCAGTACTTC.

The chain has TRBV4-1 and TRBJ2-2, with unresolved D. Trimming removed 9 bases from V and 3 bases from J, with 11 bases in between. Germline CDR1 and CDR2: MGHRA and YSYEKL. CDR3 length: 13 amino acids. CDR3 loop: CARKDVYTGELFF. In nucleotides, the CDR3 is TGCGCCAGGAAGGACGTCTACACCGGGGAGCTGTTTTTT.

This sequence joins TRBV5-1 and TRBJ2-7, with unresolved D. Germline V gives CDR1 SGHRS, CDR2 YFSETQ. This CDR3 has 13 residues. Trimming removed 3 bases at V and 3 bases at J, with 10 bases between. The CDR3 DNA follows: TGCGCCAGCAGCTGGAACCTTCTCTACGAGCAGTACTTC. This encodes CASSWNLLYEQYF. Full variable domain (rest looked up from reference TRBV5-1 and TRBJ2-7): KAGVTQTPRYLIKTRGQQVTLSCSPISGHRSVSWYQQTPGQGLQFLFEYFSETQRNKGNFPGRFSGRQFSNSRSEMNVSTLELGDSALYLCASSWNLLYEQYFGPGTRLTVT.